This T cell receptor beta chain was identified during a study of T cells after yellow fever vaccination. Background on the study: Preparing low-cell-number fractions relied on SMART-Seq v4 Ultra Low Input.

Points from the study as a whole: Boosting was followed by the reappearance of most primary-vaccination clones (about 97% CD4, 85% to 90% CD8).

CDR3 length: 15 amino acids. Germline V lookup: CDR1 SGHTA, CDR2 FQGNSA. Trimming took 8 bases from V and 4 from J, leaving 18 bases between them. For this clonotype: The target antigen is unknown.

TCRdb re-called the 5' RACE reads with MiXCR, one entry per CDR3 protein. The sample shows nearly 300,000 distinct CDR3 sequences, 8.7% of them seen only once. This receptor was obtained from a man between 18 and 29 years old who received the YFV17D yellow fever vaccine. J is TRBJ2-1 and V is TRBV7-2, with D tentatively TRBD2 (7 bases). Sequenced here: CD4+ T cells sorted from PBMCs, sampled 5 days after the yellow fever booster vaccination. This CDR3 reads CASFGGRGLYNEQFF. The DNA of the CDR3 is TGTGCCAGCTTTGGTGGGCGGGGGCTATACAATGAGCAGTTCTTC.